The T cell receptor beta chain under discussion was sequenced for a study of T cell repertoires in cytomegalovirus infection. TCRdb reprocessed the reads with MiXCR, giving one entry per CDR3 protein. The table has some 920,000 distinct CDR3 sequences, about 33% seen once. In the case of this clonotype: Antigen unknown.

Germline CDR1 reads DFQATT; CDR2 reads SNEGSKA (reference sequence). CDR3 length equals 16 residues. V was cut by 3 bases and J by 0 bases, with 15 bases left in between. This sequence was found in a human donor in good health (CMV status not recorded). Some clones in this sample may be carry-over from other donors' samples. The specimen comprised cultured CD8+ T cells from PBMCs, sampled from culture after CMV antigen stimulation. The rearrangement links TRBV20-1 to TRBJ1-5; D gene unclear. The CDR3 DNA reads as TGCAGTGCTAGTCTCCTCGGACTCTATAGCAATCAGCCCCAGCATTTT. Translated: CSASLLGLYSNQPQHF.